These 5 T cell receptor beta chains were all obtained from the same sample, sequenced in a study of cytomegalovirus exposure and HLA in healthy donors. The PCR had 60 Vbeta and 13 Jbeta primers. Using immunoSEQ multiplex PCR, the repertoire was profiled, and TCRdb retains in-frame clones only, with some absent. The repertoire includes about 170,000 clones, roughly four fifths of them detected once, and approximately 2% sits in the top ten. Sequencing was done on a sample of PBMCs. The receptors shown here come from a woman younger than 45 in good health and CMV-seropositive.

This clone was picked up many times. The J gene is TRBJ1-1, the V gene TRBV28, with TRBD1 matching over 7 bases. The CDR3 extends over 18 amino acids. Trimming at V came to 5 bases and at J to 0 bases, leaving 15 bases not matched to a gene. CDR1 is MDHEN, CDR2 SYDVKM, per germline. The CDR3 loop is CASSKVNWGQHVNTEAFF. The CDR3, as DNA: TGTGCCAGCAGTAAAGTCAACTGGGGACAGCACGTGAACACTGAAGCTTTCTTT.

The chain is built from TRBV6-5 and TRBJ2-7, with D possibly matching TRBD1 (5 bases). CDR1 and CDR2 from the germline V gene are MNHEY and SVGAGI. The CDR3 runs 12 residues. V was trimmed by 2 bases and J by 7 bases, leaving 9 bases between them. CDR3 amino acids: CASSYQGFEQYF. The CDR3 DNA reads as TGTGCCAGCAGTTACCAGGGTTTTGAGCAGTACTTC.

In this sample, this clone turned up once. CDR3 region: CASRLAGGLWGEAQYF. The CDR3 DNA follows: TGTGCCAGCCGACTAGCGGGAGGGCTGTGGGGTGAGGCCCAGTACTTC. The chain recombines TRBV2 with TRBJ2-5, with TRBD2 matching 14 bases. V gave up 8 bases and J gave up 9 bases; unmatched junction bases: 14. Germline CDR1 reads SNHLY; CDR2 reads FYNNEI. CDR3 size: 16 residues.

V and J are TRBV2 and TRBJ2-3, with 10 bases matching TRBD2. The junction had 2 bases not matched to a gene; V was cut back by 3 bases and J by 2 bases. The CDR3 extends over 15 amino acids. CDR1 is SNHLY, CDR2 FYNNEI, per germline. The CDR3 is CASSDGLAATDTQYF. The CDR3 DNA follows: TGTGCCAGCAGTGATGGACTAGCGGCCACAGATACGCAGTATTTT.

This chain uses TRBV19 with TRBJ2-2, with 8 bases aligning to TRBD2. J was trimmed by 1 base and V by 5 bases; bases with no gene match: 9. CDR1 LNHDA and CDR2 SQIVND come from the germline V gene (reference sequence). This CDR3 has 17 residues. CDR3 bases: TGTGCCAGTAGTCATCCGTGGCTAGCGGGGAACACCGGGGAGCTGTTTTTT. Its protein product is CASSHPWLAGNTGELFF.